The next 7 T cell receptor beta chains were all read from a single sample in a study of cytomegalovirus exposure and HLA in healthy donors (dated by TCRdb to the late 2010s). Library generation was performed with the immunoSEQ multiplex PCR assay. For the multiplex PCR, a mixture combining 60 forward primers for TCR Vbeta segments and 13 reverse primers for TCR Jbeta segments was used. Sourced from immuneACCESS, this table was stored by TCRdb with only in-frame sequences that have V and J called. A share of the clones is absent; for the studies checked, an unresolved V gene accounts for under half, and the remainder has no known explanation. The sample table lists 150,000 to 200,000 clones, roughly 82% of them with a count of one. Under 8% of the sample is taken by the ten largest. Material: PBMCs. The receptors come from a man over 45 in good health and CMV-seropositive.

CDR3 sequence: CASKLDRANTEAFF. The CDR3 DNA is TGTGCCAGTAAACTCGACAGAGCGAACACTGAAGCTTTCTTT. The V and J genes are TRBV19 and TRBJ1-1; D is possibly TRBD1 (5 bases). The CDR3 runs to 14 residues. Germline values: CDR1 LNHDA, CDR2 SQIVND (reference sequence). Trimming cost V 7 bases and J 1 base, with 13 bases left between them.

This rearrangement joins TRBV27 to TRBJ1-1, with TRBD1 matching over 8 bases. CDR3 length: 14 amino acids. Germline CDR1 is MNHEY and CDR2 is SMNVEV (reference sequence). V lost 6 bases to trimming and J lost 0 bases; unmatched junction nucleotides: 3. The CDR3 protein is CASSPTGVNTEAFF. The CDR3 region has the DNA TGTGCCAGCAGCCCGACAGGGGTGAACACTGAAGCTTTCTTT.

This clone was detected once. CDR3 amino acids: CSAGAEETQYF. CDR3 sequence (DNA): TGCAGTGCTGGAGCCGAAGAGACCCAGTACTTC. The rearrangement links TRBV20-1 to TRBJ2-5, with D hard to call. Germline V CDR1 and CDR2: DFQATT, SNEGSKA (reference sequence). V was trimmed by 5 bases and J by 3 bases, leaving 7 bases between them. This CDR3 is built from 11 residues.

The chain carries TRBV15 and TRBJ1-5; 11 bases line up with TRBD1. Germline V CDR1 and CDR2: LNHNV, YYDKDF (reference sequence). With V trimmed by 5 bases and J by 5 bases, 5 bases remained unmatched. This CDR3 contains 15 residues. CDR3 sequence (DNA): TGTGCCACCAGCGCTTGGGACAGGGGGGATCAGCCCCAGCATTTT. This encodes CATSAWDRGDQPQHF.

This clone was found once. The V gene is TRBV10-2, the J gene TRBJ2-5; 14 bases align to TRBD2. Germline V gene lookup returns CDR1 WSHSY and CDR2 SAAADI. Unmatched junction bases numbered 10, after V lost 5 bases and J lost 2 bases. The length of the CDR3 is 18 residues. The CDR3: CASSRTSGGRGGQETQYF. Written as DNA, the CDR3 is TGCGCCAGCAGTCGGACTAGCGGGGGGCGGGGGGGACAAGAGACCCAGTACTTC.

The V gene is TRBV6-5, the J gene TRBJ1-5; D possibly corresponds to TRBD1 (5 bases). Germline CDR1 MNHEY, CDR2 SVGAGI. The CDR3 sequence is 15 residues long. The ends were cut back, 9 bases at V and 0 bases at J, with 15 bases in the middle. The chain's CDR3 is CASRVTGDSNQPQHF. The CDR3 region has the DNA TGTGCCAGTCGGGTAACAGGAGATAGCAATCAGCCCCAGCATTTT.

This clone was picked up one time. The chain combines TRBV2 with TRBJ2-5, with 7 bases lining up with TRBD1. CDR1 and CDR2 from the germline V gene are SNHLY and FYNNEI. This CDR3 has 15 amino acids. Trimming at V came to 9 bases and at J to 1 base, leaving 11 bases not matched to a gene. The CDR3: CASGRGTALQETQYF. CDR3 coding DNA: TGTGCCAGTGGGCGAGGGACAGCACTCCAAGAGACCCAGTACTTC.